The sequence of this T cell receptor beta chain was determined in a study of blood T cell repertoires in COVID-19. Whole-study context: Material from acute and convalescent COVID-19 was sourced from the United States, Italy and Spain. PBMCs, B-cell-depleted T cells, or T cells provided the cDNA or gDNA that made up the material.

In the original workflow: The assay estimated nucleated cells by amplifying reference gene primers. The method was immunoSEQ multiplex PCR; TCRdb's version includes in-frame clones alone and lacks a portion of them. V, J and clone size were drawn from that table, and D and trimming were deduced from the DNA. The sample yields almost 95,000 clones, about four fifths seen once. With 7 bases clipped from V and 6 bases from J, the junction kept 9 bases outside the gene matches. The CDR3 totals 14 residues. Germline loops: CDR1 SGHDT, CDR2 YYEEEE. The rearrangement joins TRBV5-6 to TRBJ1-4, with 7 bases matching TRBD1. This TCR was recovered from a man aged 55 to 70 with acute or convalescent COVID-19. Material: peripheral blood. As DNA, the CDR3 is TGTGCCAGCCAGCCCGGGACAGCTTATGAAAAACTGTTTTTT. It is translated as CASQPGTAYEKLFF.